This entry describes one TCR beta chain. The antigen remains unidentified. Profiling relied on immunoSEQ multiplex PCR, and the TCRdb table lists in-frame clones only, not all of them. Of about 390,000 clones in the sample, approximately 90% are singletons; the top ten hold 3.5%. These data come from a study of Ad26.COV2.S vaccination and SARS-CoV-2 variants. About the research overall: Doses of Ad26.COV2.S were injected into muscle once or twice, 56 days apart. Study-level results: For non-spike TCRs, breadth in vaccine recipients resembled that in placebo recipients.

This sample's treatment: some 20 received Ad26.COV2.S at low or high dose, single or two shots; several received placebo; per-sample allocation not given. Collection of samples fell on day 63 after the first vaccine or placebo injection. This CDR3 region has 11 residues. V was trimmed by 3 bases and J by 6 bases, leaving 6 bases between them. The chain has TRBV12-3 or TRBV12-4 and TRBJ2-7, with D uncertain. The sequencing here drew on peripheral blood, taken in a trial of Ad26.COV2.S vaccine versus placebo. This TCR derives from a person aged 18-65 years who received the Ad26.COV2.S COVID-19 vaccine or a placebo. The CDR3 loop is CASSFDGEQYF. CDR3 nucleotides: TGTGCCAGCAGTTTTGACGGCGAGCAGTACTTC.